The subject of this entry is one TCR beta chain. The ends lost 8 bases at V and 0 bases at J; junction bases unmatched: 8. Germline assignment: CDR1 SQVTM and CDR2 ANQGSEA. The CDR3 length is 14 residues. The sample originates from a study of blood T cell repertoires in COVID-19. Study overall: Italy, Spain and the United States were the sources of the convalescent and acute COVID-19 samples. T cells, B-cell-depleted T cells, or PBMCs supplied cDNA or gDNA.

Authors' data handling: Reference gene primer amplification gave nucleated cell count estimates. Assay used: immunoSEQ multiplex PCR; TCRdb lists only in-frame clones, some missing. D and trimming come from the DNA, and the V and J calls and clone size come from that table. The sample lists around 20,000 clones, approximately 95% seen once, with over 4% in the top ten. The chain uses TRBV29-1 and TRBJ1-1, with TRBD1 matching 8 bases. Sequencing was carried out using peripheral blood. The TCR comes from a woman in her fifties or sixties with active COVID-19. In nucleotides, the CDR3 is TGCAGCACCACAAGGACAGGGATGAACACTGAAGCTTTCTTT. Translation gives CSTTRTGMNTEAFF.